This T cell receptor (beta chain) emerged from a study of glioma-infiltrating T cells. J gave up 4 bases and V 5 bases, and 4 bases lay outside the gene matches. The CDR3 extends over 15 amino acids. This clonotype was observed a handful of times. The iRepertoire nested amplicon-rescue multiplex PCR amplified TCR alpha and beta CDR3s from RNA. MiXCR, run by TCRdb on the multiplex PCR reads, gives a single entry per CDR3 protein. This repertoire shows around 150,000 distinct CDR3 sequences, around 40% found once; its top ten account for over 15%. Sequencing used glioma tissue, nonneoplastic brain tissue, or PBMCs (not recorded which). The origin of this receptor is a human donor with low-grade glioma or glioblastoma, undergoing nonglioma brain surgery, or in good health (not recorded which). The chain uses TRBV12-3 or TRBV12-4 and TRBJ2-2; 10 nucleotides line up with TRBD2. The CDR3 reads CASSPLAGVTGELFF. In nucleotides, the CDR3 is TGTGCCAGCAGTCCGCTAGCGGGAGTCACCGGGGAGCTGTTTTTT.